The subject of this entry is one T cell receptor (beta chain). Only in-frame clones appear in the TCRdb table, and some are missing; sequencing was by immunoSEQ multiplex PCR. The sample holds just over 75,000 clones, 87% seen once. Unmatched junction bases numbered 7, after V lost 1 base and J lost 5 bases. Germline CDR1 is SGHNT and CDR2 is YYREEE (reference sequence). The CDR3 loop spans 16 amino acids. The data stem from a study of blood T cell repertoires in COVID-19. Study information: In each case, the material was cDNA or gDNA derived from T cells, B-cell-depleted T cells, or PBMCs.

The receptor was derived from a woman of 80 years or more with active or convalescent COVID-19. Sequenced input: peripheral blood. The V and J genes are TRBV5-4 and TRBJ2-2; 8 bases match TRBD1. CDR3 loop: CASSLRRTGNTGELFF. The DNA of the CDR3 is TGTGCCAGCAGCTTGAGAAGGACAGGGAATACCGGGGAGCTGTTTTTT.